This T cell receptor (beta chain) was captured by sequencing in a study of cytomegalovirus exposure and HLA in healthy donors. Study-wide results and limits: TCR beta chain V- and J-gene trimming was linked, in a later analysis, to a missense variant in DCLRE1C. The study put 150 to 200 TCR beta chains on its list as cytomegalovirus-associated.

This clone was observed once. The antigen remains undetermined. CDR3 length: 13 amino acids. Trimming at V came to 6 bases and at J to 3 bases, leaving 1 base not matched to a gene. CDR1 and CDR2 (germline): SNHLY, FYNNEI. The PCR was carried out with 60 Vbeta primers and 13 Jbeta primers. Assay used: immunoSEQ multiplex PCR; TCRdb lists only in-frame clones, some missing. The sample has around 28,000 clones, about 86% seen once; the top ten hold 2.5% to 3%. V and J are TRBV2 and TRBJ1-5; 8 bases are a match to TRBD1. The TCR was taken from a boy between 10 and 17 years old in good health and CMV-seronegative. The source material was PBMCs. This chain's CDR3 is CASRGQVNQPQHF. CDR3 sequence (DNA): TGTGCCAGCAGGGGACAGGTCAATCAGCCCCAGCATTTT.